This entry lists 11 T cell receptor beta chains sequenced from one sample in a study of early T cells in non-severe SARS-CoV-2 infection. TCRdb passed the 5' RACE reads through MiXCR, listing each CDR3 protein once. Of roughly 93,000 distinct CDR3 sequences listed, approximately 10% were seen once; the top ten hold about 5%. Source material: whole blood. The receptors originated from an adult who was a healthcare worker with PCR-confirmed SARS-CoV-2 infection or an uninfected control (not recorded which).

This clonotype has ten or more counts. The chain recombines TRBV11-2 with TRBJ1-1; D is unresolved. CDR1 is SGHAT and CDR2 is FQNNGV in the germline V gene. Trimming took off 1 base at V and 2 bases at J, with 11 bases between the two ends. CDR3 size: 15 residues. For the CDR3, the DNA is TGTGCCAGCAGCTTAGCGGGCGGTCCCAACACTGAAGCTTTCTTT. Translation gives CASSLAGGPNTEAFF.

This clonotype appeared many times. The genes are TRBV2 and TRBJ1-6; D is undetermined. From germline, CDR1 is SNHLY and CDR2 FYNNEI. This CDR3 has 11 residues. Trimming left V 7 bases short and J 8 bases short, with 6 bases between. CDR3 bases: TGTGCCAGCAACGTCGATTCACCCCTCCACTTT. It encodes CASNVDSPLHF.

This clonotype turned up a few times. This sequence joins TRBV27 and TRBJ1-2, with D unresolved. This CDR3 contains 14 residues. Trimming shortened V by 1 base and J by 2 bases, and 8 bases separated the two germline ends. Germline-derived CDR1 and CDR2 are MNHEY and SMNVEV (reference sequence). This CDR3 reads CASSLFPHNYGYTF. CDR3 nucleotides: TGTGCCAGCAGTTTATTTCCCCACAACTATGGCTACACCTTC.

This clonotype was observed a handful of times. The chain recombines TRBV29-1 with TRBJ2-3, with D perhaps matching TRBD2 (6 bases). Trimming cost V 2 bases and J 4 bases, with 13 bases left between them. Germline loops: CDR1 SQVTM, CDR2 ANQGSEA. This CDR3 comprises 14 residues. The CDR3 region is CSVEFAGKADTQYF. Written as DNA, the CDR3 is TGCAGCGTTGAATTTGCGGGAAAAGCAGATACGCAGTATTTT.

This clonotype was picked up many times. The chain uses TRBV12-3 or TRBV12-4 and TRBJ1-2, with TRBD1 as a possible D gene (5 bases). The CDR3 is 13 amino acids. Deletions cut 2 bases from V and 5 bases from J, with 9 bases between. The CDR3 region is CASSLRAGYGYTF. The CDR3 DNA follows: TGTGCCAGCAGTTTAAGAGCAGGGTATGGCTACACCTTC.

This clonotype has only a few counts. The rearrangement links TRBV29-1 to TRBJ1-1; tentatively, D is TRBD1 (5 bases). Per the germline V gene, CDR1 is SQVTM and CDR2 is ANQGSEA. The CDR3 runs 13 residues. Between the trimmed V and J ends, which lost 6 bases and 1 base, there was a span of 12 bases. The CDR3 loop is CSVRGLPNTEAFF. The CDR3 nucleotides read TGCAGCGTCCGGGGGTTGCCGAACACTGAAGCTTTCTTT.

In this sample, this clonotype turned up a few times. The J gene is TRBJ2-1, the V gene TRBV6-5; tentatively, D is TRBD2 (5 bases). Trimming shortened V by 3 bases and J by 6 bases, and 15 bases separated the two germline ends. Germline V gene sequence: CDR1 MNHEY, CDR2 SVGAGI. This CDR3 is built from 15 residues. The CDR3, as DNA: TGTGCCAGCAGTTATCACTACGGAGAGGGCAATGAGCAGTTCTTC. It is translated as CASSYHYGEGNEQFF.

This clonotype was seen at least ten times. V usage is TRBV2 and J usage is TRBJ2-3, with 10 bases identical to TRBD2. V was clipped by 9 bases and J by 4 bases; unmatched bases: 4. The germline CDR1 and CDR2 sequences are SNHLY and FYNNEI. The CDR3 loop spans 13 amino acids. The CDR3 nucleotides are TGTGCCAGTGCTAGCGGGAGTGCAGATACGCAGTATTTT. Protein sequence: CASASGSADTQYF. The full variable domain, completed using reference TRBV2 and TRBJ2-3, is EPEVTQTPSHQVTQMGQEVILRCVPISNHLYFYWYRQILGQKVEFLVSFYNNEISEKSEIFDDQFSVERPDGSNFTLKIRSTKLEDSAMYFCASASGSADTQYFGPGTRLTVL.

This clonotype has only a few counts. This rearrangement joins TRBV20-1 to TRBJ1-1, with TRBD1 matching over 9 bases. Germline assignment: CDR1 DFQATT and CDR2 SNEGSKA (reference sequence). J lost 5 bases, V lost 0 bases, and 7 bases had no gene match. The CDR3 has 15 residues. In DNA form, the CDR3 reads TGCAGTGCTAGAGACCCGGGACAGGGAGGAACTGAAGCTTTCTTT. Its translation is CSARDPGQGGTEAFF.

CDR3 sequence: CAISPGGATDTQYF. The CDR3 region has the DNA TGTGCCATCAGCCCAGGGGGCGCGACAGATACGCAGTATTTT. V and J are TRBV10-3 and TRBJ2-3; 8 bases are a match to TRBD1. J was trimmed by 3 bases and V by 6 bases; bases with no gene match: 5. The CDR3 contains 14 residues. In germline, CDR1 is ENHRY, CDR2 SYGVKD.

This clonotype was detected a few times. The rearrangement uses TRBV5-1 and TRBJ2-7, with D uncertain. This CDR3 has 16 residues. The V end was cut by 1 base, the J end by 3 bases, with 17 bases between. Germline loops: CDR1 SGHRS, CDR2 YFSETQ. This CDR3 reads CASSLIGSQAFYEQYF. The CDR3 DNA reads TGCGCCAGCAGCTTGATCGGTTCTCAGGCTTTCTACGAGCAGTACTTC.